This T cell receptor beta chain is drawn from a study of PD-1 blockade in classical Hodgkin lymphoma. Generated by immunoSEQ multiplex PCR, the TCRdb table keeps only in-frame clones and is missing some. The profile shows 25,000 to 30,000 clones, about 86% of them singletons. Time point given: cycle 4 day 1 (C4D1), after 6 weeks of nivolumab. Relapse after autologous stem cell transplantation occurred in every patient, and brentuximab vedotin exposure varied. Investigators isolated CD4+ T cells from thawed PBMCs through magnetic negative selection. Best overall response was complete response, partial response or progressive disease in these relapsed/refractory classical Hodgkin lymphoma patients. Of note for this clone: What it binds is unknown.

Study-level points and caveats: Still unresolved is the cause of the repertoire differences, which may be disease activity or prior therapy. Patients who responded completely had about the same baseline diversity as newly diagnosed patients. Newly diagnosed patients were reported to exhibit reduced baseline TCR diversity relative to healthy donors.

Material: CD4+ T cells from blood, obtained before the fourth cycle of nivolumab. The TCR comes from a human donor with classical Hodgkin lymphoma.

CDR3 in amino acids: CASSPTRSVTGELFF. The CDR3 DNA follows: TGTGCCAGCTCTCCTACGCGAAGTGTGACCGGGGAGCTGTTTTTT. The rearrangement joins TRBV18 to TRBJ2-2, with D hard to call. Germline-derived CDR1 and CDR2 are KGHSH and LQKENI. This CDR3 is built from 15 residues. Trimming stripped 6 bases from V and 5 bases from J, with 16 bases between.